The present T cell receptor (beta chain) was sequenced within a study of shared clonotypes between healthy human individuals. Points from the study as a whole: Collection of samples was limited to blood; tissue repertoires likely differ.

Researchers ran the assay at a deep level. Authors' methods: Filtering of immunoSEQ junctional sequences could not match full-length read filtering. Assay: immunoSEQ multiplex PCR; the TCRdb copy retains only in-frame clones and omits some. That table gives V, J and clone size, and the DNA gave D and trimming. The sample contains 2 million to 3 million clones, 93% of which appear only once. Donors included only healthy HIV-negative adults lacking recent acute infections or vaccinations. A remark on this clone: Its antigen is unidentified.

The V gene's germline CDR1 is SNHLY and CDR2 FYNNEI. V was pared by 7 bases and J by 0 bases, with 4 bases of the junction left unmatched. The CDR3 length is 15 residues. The sequenced material came from naive CD4+ T cells from PBMCs. Described subset: CD45RA+ positively selected. The sequence came from a man younger than 30 in good health. Some clones in this sample may be carry-over from other donors' samples. This chain uses TRBV2 with TRBJ2-3; 10 positions match TRBD2. The DNA for the CDR3 is TGTGCCAGCATTCTAGCGGGAGTTAGCACAGATACGCAGTATTTT. This translates into CASILAGVSTDTQYF.